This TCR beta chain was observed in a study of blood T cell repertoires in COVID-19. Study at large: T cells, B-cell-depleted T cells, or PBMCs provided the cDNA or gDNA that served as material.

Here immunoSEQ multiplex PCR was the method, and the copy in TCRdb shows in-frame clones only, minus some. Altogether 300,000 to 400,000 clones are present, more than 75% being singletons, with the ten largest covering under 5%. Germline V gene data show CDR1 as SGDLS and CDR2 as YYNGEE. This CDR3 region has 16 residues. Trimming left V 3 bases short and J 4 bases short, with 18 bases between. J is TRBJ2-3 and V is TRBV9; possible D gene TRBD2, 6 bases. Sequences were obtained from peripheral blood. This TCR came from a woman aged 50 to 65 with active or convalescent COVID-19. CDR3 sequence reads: CASSGTSPGAPDTQYF. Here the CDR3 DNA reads TGTGCCAGCAGCGGAACTAGCCCTGGTGCCCCAGATACGCAGTATTTT.